The sequence of this TCR beta chain was determined in a study of T cell responses to AZD1222 COVID-19 vaccine (dated by TCRdb to about 2021). Study-level background: TCR sequencing covered approximately 230 trial participants: nearly 210 given two doses of AZD1222 and 26 given two doses of MenACWY control vaccine. Trial participants were enrolled by age into 18-55, 56-69 and 70-plus year subgroups, with around 150, 28 and 57 TCR-sequenced participants respectively. Study-wide conclusions, independent of this receptor: Because no day 14 peak-response samples were available, repertoires were characterized only after the peak T cell response. The 56-69-year group was small, and its depth increase did not reach significance, likely because of low power. Conclusions about previously exposed vaccinees are limited because only a handful of AZD1222 recipients were SARS-CoV-2 seropositive at baseline. Spike-specific TCR breadth and depth rose significantly after two AZD1222 doses compared with day 0 and with MenACWY recipients. The whole spike protein was spanned by vaccine-associated CD4 TCRs, and dominant responses were seen in regions 160-218 and 743-854. Most participants were white British and females outnumbered males, and the authors suggested that clonal diversity may have been underestimated. Reportedly, almost half of the unique spike-specific TCRs recognized epitopes lying outside the regions that are mutated in the B.1.351 and B.1.1.7 variants.

Sample time point, as interpreted from the label and publication: about 28 days (+/-7) after the second vaccine dose. Because spike-specific TCR depth and breadth did not differ between the two schedules, AZD1222 recipients who got a second dose at roughly 4 weeks were pooled with those who got a second dose at roughly 12 weeks. Samples from vaccinated people were obtained from the UK trials COV001 and COV002, which included a single-blind randomized controlled phase 2/3 trial of AZD1222 (ChAdOx1 nCoV-19) in healthy adults. Trial participant PBMC samples were collected at day 0 and day 28 after the second dose for TCRbeta chain sequencing. This clone was counted once. Which antigen it targets is not known. No base quality information exists; no much larger clone differs at one position. The CDR3 regions of human TCRbeta chains were subjected to immunosequencing. The study's processing was this. Repertoire TCRs were checked for matches against a reference library of SARS-CoV-2-specific TCRs that had been generated using the MIRA antigen-specificity platform. Breadth meant the fraction of unique TCRs that were SARS-CoV-2-associated, whereas depth meant the fraction of total T cells that were SARS-CoV-2-associated. Using the MIRA data, each spike-specific TCR was mapped to the spike region that the TCR reacts to and placed in a CD4 or CD8 class. Log10-transformed breadth and depth values were compared by one-way ANOVA with Sidak's multiple comparisons tests. TCRdb re-hosts the immuneACCESS table, in-frame sequences only. Its copies lack some clones; in the studies checked, an unresolved V gene accounts for under half of them, and the cause for the rest is not known. That table supplies the V and J calls and clone size; D and trimming were determined from the DNA. This sample holds around 150,000 clones; 75% to 95% were observed only once. About 3.3% of the sample belongs to the ten largest clones.

V is cut by 6 bases and J by 2 bases, and the space between the germline ends is 14 bases. CDR1 and CDR2 are drawn from the germline V gene: MGHRA, YSYEKL. Reading from cysteine to phenylalanine, the CDR3 counts 15 amino acids. The read is trimmed to its CDR3 DNA, 45 bases read in frame from base 1. This TCR was recovered from an adult who received the AZD1222 COVID-19 vaccine. Here the sequenced sample was peripheral blood, taken 28 days after the second AZD1222 dose. The chain is made from TRBV4-1 and TRBJ2-1; a weak D assignment points to TRBD2 (6 bases agree). The CDR3 reads CASRDGTSAYNEQFF. In nucleotide form, the sequence is TGCGCCAGCAGGGACGGGACTTCCGCCTACAATGAGCAGTTCTTC.